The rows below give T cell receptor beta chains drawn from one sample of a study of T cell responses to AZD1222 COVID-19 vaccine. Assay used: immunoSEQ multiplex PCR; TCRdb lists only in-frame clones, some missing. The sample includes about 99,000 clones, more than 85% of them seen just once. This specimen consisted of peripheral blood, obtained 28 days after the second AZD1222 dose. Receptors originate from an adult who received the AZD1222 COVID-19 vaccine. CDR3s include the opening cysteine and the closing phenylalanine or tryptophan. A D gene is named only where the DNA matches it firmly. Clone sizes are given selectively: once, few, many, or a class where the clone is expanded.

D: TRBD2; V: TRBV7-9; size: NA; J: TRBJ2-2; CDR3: CASSNLAGTGELFF; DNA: TGTGCCAGCAGCAACTTAGCGGGCACCGGGGAGCTGTTTTTT
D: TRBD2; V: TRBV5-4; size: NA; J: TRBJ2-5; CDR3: CASSTGTSGTQETQYF; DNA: TGTGCCAGCAGCACGGGGACTAGCGGGACCCAAGAGACCCAGTACTTC
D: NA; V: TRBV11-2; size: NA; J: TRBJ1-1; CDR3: CASSLRDIKNYLNTEAFF; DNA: TGTGCCAGCAGCTTAAGGGACATCAAGAATTACTTGAACACTGAAGCTTTCTTT
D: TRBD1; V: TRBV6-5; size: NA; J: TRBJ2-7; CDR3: CATKWRQGTYEQYF; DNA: TGTGCCACAAAGTGGAGACAGGGAACCTACGAGCAGTACTTC
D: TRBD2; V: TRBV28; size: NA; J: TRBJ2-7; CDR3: CASSLAGGPPREQYF; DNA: TGTGCCAGCAGTTTAGCGGGAGGGCCCCCTAGGGAGCAGTACTTC
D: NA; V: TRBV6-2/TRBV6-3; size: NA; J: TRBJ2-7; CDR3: CASSYPSTQGYEQYF; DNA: TGTGCCAGCAGTTACCCCAGTACCCAGGGGTACGAGCAGTACTTC
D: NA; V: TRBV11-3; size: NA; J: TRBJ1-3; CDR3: CASSPGGSSGNTIYF; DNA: TGTGCCAGCAGTCCTGGCGGGAGCTCTGGAAACACCATATATTTT
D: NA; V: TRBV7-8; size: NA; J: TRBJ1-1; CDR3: CASSLAPQGNTEAFF; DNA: TGTGCCAGCAGCTTAGCTCCACAGGGGAACACTGAAGCTTTCTTT
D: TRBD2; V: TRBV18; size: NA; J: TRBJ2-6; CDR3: CASSPIALTSGNSGANVLTF; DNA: TGTGCCAGCTCACCCATCGCCTTGACTAGCGGAAACTCTGGGGCCAACGTCCTGACTTTC
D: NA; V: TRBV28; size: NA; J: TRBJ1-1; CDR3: CASSLTVHTEAFF; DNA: TGTGCCAGCAGTTTGACAGTGCACACTGAAGCTTTCTTT
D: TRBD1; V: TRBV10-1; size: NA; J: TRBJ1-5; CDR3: CASRGTGGLLRNQPQHF; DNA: TGCGCCAGCCGAGGGACAGGGGGATTGTTGCGCAATCAGCCCCAGCATTTT
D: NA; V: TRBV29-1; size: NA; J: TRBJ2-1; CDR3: CSVERSPQDEQFF; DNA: TGCAGCGTTGAGAGGTCGCCCCAAGACGAGCAGTTCTTC
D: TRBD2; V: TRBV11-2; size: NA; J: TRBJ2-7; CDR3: CASSLDSGRSYEQYF; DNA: TGTGCCAGCAGCTTAGATTCCGGGAGGTCCTACGAGCAGTACTTC
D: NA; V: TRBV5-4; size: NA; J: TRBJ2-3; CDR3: CASSFPTDTQYF; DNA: TGTGCCAGCAGCTTTCCCACAGATACGCAGTATTTT
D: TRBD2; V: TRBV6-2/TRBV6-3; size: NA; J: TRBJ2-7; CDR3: CASSTGRTAYEQYF; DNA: TGTGCCAGCAGTACCGGGAGGACCGCCTACGAGCAGTACTTC
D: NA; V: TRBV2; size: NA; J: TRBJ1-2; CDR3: CASSECRGMNCGYTF; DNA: TGTGCCAGCAGTGAGTGTCGAGGAATGAACTGCGGCTACACCTTC
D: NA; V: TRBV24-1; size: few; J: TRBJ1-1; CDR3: CATSDLRGTEAFF; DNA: TGTGCCACCAGTGATTTGAGGGGAACTGAAGCTTTCTTT
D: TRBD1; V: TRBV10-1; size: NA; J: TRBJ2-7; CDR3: CASSESWTGHGQYF; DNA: TGCGCCAGCAGTGAGAGTTGGACAGGCCACGGGCAGTACTTC
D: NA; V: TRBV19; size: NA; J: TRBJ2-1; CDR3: CASSRELRRAYNEQFF; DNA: TGTGCCAGTAGTAGAGAGCTCCGAAGAGCGTACAATGAGCAGTTCTTC
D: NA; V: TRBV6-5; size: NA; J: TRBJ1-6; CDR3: CASTSGELPLHF; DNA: TGTGCCAGCACCTCAGGCGAATTGCCCCTCCACTTT
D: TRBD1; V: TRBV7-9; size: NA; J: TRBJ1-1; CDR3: CASSPGGTGAYLNTEAFF; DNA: TGTGCCAGCAGCCCAGGGGGTACAGGGGCGTACCTTAACACTGAAGCTTTCTTT
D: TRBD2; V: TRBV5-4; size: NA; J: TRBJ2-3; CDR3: CASSLSGRAKDTQYF; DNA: TGTGCCAGCAGCTTGAGCGGGAGGGCCAAAGATACGCAGTATTTT
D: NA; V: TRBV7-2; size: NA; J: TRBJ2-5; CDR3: CASSLNFPETQYF; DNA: TGTGCCAGCAGCTTAAATTTCCCCGAGACCCAGTACTTC
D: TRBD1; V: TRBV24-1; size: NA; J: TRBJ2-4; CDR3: CATSDKTGGLQYF; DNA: TGTGCCACCAGTGATAAGACAGGGGGACTTCAGTACTTC
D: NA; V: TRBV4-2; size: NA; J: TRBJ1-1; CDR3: CASSPDGRAEAFF; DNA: TGTGCCAGCAGCCCGGATGGAAGGGCTGAAGCTTTCTTT
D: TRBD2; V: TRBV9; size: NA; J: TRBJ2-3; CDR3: CASSVWEGGLADTQYF; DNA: TGTGCCAGCAGCGTATGGGAGGGAGGTCTCGCAGATACGCAGTATTTT
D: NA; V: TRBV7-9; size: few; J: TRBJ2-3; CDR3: CASTSSDTQYF; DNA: TGTGCCAGCACCTCGTCAGATACGCAGTATTTT
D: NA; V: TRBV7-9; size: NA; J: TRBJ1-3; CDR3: CASSLARPGVDAGNTIYF; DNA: TGTGCCAGCAGCTTAGCGCGTCCAGGGGTTGATGCCGGAAACACCATATATTTT
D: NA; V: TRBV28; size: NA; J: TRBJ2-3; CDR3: CASSLVTISQSTQYF; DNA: TGTGCCAGCAGTTTAGTCACAATATCACAGAGTACGCAGTATTTT
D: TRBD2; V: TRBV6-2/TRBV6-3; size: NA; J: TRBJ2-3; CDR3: CASSRSSGRGLAGGRSTDTQYF; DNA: TGTGCCAGCAGCCGTTCGTCGGGGAGAGGACTAGCGGGAGGACGAAGCACAGATACGCAGTATTTT
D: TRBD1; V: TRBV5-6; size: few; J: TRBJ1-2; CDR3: CASSLVTGQDGYTF; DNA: TGTGCCAGCAGCTTGGTGACAGGGCAGGATGGCTACACCTTC
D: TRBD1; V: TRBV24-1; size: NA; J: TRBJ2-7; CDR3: CATSVGTGASEQYF; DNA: TGTGCCACCAGTGTTGGGACAGGGGCTAGTGAGCAGTACTTC
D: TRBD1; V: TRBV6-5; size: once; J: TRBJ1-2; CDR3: CASSYVGTGFDGYTF; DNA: TGTGCCAGCAGTTATGTTGGGACAGGGTTCGATGGCTACACCTTC
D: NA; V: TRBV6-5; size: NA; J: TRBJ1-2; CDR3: CASSYSLGGAGYGYTF; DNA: TGTGCCAGCAGTTACTCCCTTGGGGGCGCCGGCTATGGCTACACCTTC
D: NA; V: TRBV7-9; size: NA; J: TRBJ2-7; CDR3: CASSPAPAGLPYEQYF; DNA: TGTGCCAGCAGCCCGGCCCCCGCAGGGTTACCCTACGAGCAGTACTTC
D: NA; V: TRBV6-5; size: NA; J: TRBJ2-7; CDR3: CASSYTRSSNEQYF; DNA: TGTGCCAGCAGTTACACTAGGAGTAGCAACGAGCAGTACTTC
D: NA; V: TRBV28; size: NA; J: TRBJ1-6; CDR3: CASSLRGRHSPLHF; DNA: TGTGCCAGCAGTTTGAGGGGCCGCCATTCACCCCTCCACTTT
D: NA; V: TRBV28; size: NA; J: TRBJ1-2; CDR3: CASSFGGANYGYTF; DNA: TGTGCCAGCAGTTTTGGAGGGGCCAACTATGGCTACACCTTC
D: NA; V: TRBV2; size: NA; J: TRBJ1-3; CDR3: CASSEQGNAGNTIYF; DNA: TGTGCCAGCAGTGAACAGGGAAATGCTGGAAACACCATATATTTT
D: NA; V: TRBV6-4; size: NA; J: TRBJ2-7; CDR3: CASSDSWAEESYEQYF; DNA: TGTGCCAGCAGTGACTCATGGGCAGAAGAATCCTACGAGCAGTACTTC
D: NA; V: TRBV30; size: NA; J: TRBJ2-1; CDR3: CAWAGLGGGEQFF; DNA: TGTGCCTGGGCTGGACTAGGGGGGGGAGAGCAGTTCTTC
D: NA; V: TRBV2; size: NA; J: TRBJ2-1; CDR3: CASSGTGTLVDNEQFF; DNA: TGTGCCAGCAGCGGGACCGGGACATTGGTGGACAATGAGCAGTTCTTC
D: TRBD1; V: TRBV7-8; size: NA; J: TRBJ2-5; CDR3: CASSLPGTGGSQYF; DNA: TGTGCCAGCAGCTTGCCTGGGACAGGGGGGAGCCAGTACTTC
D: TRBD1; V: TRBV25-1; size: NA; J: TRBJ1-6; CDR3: CASSDLETGDYSPLHF; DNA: TGTGCCAGCAGTGACCTCGAGACAGGGGATTATTCACCCCTCCACTTT
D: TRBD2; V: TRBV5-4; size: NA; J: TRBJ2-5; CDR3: CASSLEASGTRSETQYF; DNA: TGTGCCAGCAGCTTGGAGGCTAGCGGCACCCGTTCCGAGACCCAGTACTTC
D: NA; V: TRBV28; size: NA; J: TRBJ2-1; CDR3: CASSLPATYNEQFF; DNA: TGTGCCAGCAGTTTACCGGCCACCTACAATGAGCAGTTCTTC
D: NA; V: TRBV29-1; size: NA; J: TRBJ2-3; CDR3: CSVAIFTDTQYF; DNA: TGCAGCGTGGCTATCTTCACAGATACGCAGTATTTT
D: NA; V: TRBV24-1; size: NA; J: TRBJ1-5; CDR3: CATSDLSFEPQHF; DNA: TGTGCCACCAGTGATTTGAGTTTTGAGCCCCAGCATTTT
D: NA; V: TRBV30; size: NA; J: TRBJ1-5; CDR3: CAWSSAPNQPQHF; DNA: TGTGCCTGGAGTTCCGCCCCCAATCAGCCCCAGCATTTT
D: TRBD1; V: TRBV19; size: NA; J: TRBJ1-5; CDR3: CASSPQGGQRRNQPQHF; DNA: TGTGCCAGTAGTCCACAGGGGGGACAAAGGCGCAATCAGCCCCAGCATTTT